This TCR beta chain emerged from a study of T-cell reconstitution after alpha-beta-depleted transplantation in children. This CDR3 contains 14 residues. Losses at the gene ends were 4 bases for V and 4 bases for J; bases not matched to a gene: 3. The authors prepared the TCRbeta library with unique molecular identifiers. TCRdb itself ran the PCR reads through MiXCR, one entry per CDR3 protein. This table has 220,000 or so distinct CDR3 sequences, roughly 8.2% appearing once. In this sample, this clonotype turned up many times. The sequenced sample was PBMCs, mostly from graft donor cells, obtained 180 days after TCRalphabeta/CD19-depleted stem cell transplant. The chain is built from TRBV12-3 or TRBV12-4 and TRBJ2-2; 7 nucleotides align to TRBD2. This clonotype was sampled from a male patient under 18 who had a stem cell transplant for acute lymphoblastic leukemia, so the T cells may come from the graft donor. CDR3 loop: CASSWSGTTGELFF. For the CDR3, the DNA is TGTGCCAGCAGTTGGAGCGGGACCACCGGGGAGCTGTTTTTT.